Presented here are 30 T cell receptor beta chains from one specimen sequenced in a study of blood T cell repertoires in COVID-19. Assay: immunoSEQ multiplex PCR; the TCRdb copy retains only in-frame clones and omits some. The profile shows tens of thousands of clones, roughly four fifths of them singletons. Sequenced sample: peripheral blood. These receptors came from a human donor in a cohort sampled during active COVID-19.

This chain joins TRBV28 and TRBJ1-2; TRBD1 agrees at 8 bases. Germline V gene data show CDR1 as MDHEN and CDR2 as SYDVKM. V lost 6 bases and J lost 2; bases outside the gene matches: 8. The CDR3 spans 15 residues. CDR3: CASRKRQGMNYGYTF. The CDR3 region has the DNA TGTGCCAGCAGGAAACGACAGGGGATGAACTATGGCTACACCTTC.

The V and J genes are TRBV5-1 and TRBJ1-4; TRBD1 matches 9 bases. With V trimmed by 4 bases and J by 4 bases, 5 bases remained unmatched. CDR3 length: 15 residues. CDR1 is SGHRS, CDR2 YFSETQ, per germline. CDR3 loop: CASSQGQGYNEKLFF. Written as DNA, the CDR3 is TGCGCCAGCAGCCAAGGACAGGGGTATAATGAAAAACTGTTTTTT.

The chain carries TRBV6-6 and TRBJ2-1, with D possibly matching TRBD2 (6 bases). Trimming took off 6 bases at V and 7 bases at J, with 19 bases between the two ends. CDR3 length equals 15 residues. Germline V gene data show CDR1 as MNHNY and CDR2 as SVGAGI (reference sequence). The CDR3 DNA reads TGTGCCAGCAGCCTAAGGATGGGAGGAACAAATGAGCAGTTCTTC. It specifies CASSLRMGGTNEQFF.

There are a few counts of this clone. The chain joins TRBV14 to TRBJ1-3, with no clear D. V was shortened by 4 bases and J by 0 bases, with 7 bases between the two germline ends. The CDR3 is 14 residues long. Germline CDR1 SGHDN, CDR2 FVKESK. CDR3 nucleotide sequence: TGTGCCAGCAGCCGAGGCAGCTCTGGAAACACCATATATTTT. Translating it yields CASSRGSSGNTIYF.

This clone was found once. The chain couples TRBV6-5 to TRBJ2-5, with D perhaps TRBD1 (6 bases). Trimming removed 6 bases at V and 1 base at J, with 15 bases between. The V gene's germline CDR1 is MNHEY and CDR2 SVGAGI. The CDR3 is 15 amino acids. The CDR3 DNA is TGTGCCAGCAGCCGCAACGGACAGTCCCAAGAGACCCAGTACTTC. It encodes CASSRNGQSQETQYF.

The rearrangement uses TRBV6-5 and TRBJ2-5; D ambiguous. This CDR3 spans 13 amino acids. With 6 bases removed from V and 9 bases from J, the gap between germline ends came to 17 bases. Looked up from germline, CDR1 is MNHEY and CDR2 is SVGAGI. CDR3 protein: CASRNPGSSAQYF. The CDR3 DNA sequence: TGTGCCAGCAGGAACCCCGGCTCGAGCGCCCAGTACTTC.

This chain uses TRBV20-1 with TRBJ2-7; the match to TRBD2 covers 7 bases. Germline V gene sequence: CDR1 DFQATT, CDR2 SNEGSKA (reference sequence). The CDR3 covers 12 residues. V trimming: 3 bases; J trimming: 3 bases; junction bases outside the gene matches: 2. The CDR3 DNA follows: TGCAGTGCTAGTCCTAGCGGCTACGAGCAGTACTTC. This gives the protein CSASPSGYEQYF.

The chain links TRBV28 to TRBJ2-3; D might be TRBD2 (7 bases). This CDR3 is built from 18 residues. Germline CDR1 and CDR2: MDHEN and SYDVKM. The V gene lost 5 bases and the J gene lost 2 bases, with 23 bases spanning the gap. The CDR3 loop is CASSTPLGGGGVTDTQYF. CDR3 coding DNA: TGTGCCAGCAGTACCCCTCTAGGAGGGGGGGGAGTCACAGATACGCAGTATTTT.

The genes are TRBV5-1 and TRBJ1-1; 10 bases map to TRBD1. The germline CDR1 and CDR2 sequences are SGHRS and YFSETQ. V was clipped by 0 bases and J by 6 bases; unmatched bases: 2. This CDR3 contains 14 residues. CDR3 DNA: TGCGCCAGCAGCTTGGGACAGGGGGCCGCTGAAGCTTTCTTT. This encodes CASSLGQGAAEAFF.

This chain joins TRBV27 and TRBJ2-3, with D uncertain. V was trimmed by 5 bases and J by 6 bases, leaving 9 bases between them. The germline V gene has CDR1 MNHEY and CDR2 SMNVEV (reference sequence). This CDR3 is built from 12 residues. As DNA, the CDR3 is TGTGCCAGCAGTCCGTACGGGGATACGCAGTATTTT. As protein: CASSPYGDTQYF.

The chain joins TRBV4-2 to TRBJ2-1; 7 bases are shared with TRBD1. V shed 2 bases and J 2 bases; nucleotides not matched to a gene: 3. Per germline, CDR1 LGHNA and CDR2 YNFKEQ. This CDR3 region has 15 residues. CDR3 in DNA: TGTGCCAGCAGCCAACTCGGGACAGCCTACAATGAGCAGTTCTTC. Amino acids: CASSQLGTAYNEQFF.

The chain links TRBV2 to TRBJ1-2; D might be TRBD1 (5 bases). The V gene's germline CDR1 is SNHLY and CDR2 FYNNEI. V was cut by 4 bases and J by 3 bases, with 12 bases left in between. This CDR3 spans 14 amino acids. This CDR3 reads CASSAGWGDYGYTF. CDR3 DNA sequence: TGTGCCAGCAGTGCAGGGTGGGGTGACTATGGCTACACCTTC.

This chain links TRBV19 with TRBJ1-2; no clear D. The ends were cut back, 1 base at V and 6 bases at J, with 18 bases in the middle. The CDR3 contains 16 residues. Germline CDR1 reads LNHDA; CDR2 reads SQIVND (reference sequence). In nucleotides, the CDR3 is TGTGCCAGTAGTATAGCCCCGGGGATAGAAAGGGATGGCTACACCTTC. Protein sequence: CASSIAPGIERDGYTF.

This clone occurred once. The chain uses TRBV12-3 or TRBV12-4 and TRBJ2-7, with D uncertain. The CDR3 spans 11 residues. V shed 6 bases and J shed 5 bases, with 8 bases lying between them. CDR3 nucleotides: TGTGCCAGCAGCACTTTCGACGAGCAGTACTTC. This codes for CASSTFDEQYF.

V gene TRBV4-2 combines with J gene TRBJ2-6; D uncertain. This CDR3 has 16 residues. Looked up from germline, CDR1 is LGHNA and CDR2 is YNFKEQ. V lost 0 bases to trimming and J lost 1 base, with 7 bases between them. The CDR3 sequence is CASSQDVASGANVLTF. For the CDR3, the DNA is TGTGCCAGCAGCCAAGACGTAGCTTCTGGGGCCAACGTCCTGACTTTC.

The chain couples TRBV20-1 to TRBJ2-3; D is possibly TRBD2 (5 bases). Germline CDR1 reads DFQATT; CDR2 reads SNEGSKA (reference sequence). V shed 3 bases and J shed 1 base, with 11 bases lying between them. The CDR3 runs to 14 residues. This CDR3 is CSASGLARTDTQYF. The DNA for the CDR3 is TGCAGTGCTAGTGGGCTAGCCCGCACAGATACGCAGTATTTT.

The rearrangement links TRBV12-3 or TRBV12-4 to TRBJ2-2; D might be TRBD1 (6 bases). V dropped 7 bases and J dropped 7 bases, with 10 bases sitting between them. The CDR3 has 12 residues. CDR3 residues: CASTRGIGELFF. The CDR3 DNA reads TGTGCCAGCACCAGGGGTATCGGGGAGCTGTTTTTT.

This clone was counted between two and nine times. In DNA, the CDR3 is TGTGCCAGCACCGAGCGTAGGGTAGCGGGCAATCAGCCCCAGCATTTT. Residues: CASTERRVAGNQPQHF. The chain has TRBV2 and TRBJ1-5; D is undetermined. CDR1 and CDR2 from the germline V gene are SNHLY and FYNNEI. This CDR3 spans 16 amino acids. Trimming stripped 7 bases from V and 2 bases from J, with 18 bases between.

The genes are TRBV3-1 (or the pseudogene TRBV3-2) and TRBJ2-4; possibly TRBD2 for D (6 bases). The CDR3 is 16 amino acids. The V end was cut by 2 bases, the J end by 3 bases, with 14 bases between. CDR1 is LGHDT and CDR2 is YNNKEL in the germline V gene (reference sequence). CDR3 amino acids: CASSQLPQEGKNIQYF. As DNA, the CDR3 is TGTGCCAGCAGCCAATTACCCCAGGAGGGCAAAAACATTCAGTACTTC.

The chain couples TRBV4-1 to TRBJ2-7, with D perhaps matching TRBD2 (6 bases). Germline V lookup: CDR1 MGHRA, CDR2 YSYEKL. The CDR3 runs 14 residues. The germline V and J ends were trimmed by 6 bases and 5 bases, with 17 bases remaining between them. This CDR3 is CASSRDFKSHEQYF. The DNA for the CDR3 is TGCGCCAGCAGTCGGGACTTCAAGTCCCACGAGCAGTACTTC.

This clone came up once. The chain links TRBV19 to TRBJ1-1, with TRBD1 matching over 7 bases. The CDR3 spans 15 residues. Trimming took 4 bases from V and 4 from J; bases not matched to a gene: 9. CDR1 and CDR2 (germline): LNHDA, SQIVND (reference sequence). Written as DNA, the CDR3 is TGTGCCAGTAGTAACCCCAGGGGGGCAGGCACTGAAGCTTTCTTT. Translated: CASSNPRGAGTEAFF. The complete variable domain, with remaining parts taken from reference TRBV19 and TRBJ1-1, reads DGGITQSPKYLFRKEGQNVTLSCEQNLNHDAMYWYRQDPGQGLRLIYYSQIVNDFQKGDIAEGYSVSREKKESFPLTVTSAQKNPTAFYLCASSNPRGAGTEAFFGQGTRLTVV.

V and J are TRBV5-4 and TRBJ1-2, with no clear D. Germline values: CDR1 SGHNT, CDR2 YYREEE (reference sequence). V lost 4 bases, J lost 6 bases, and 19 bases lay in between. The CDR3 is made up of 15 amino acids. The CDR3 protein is CASSPRLEVVDGYTF. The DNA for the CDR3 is TGTGCCAGCAGCCCCCGGCTTGAGGTAGTGGATGGCTACACCTTC.

In DNA, the CDR3 is TGTGCCAGTAGTGTACAGGGGACTAATGAAAAACTGTTTTTT. It is translated as CASSVQGTNEKLFF. The V gene is TRBV19, the J gene TRBJ1-4; TRBD1 aligns across 7 bases. Per the germline V gene, CDR1 is LNHDA and CDR2 is SQIVND (reference sequence). The trim removed 5 bases at V and 2 bases at J, leaving 2 bases unmatched. The CDR3 is 14 amino acids. Filled out from reference TRBV19 and TRBJ1-4, the complete variable domain reads DGGITQSPKYLFRKEGQNVTLSCEQNLNHDAMYWYRQDPGQGLRLIYYSQIVNDFQKGDIAEGYSVSREKKESFPLTVTSAQKNPTAFYLCASSVQGTNEKLFFGSGTQLSVL.

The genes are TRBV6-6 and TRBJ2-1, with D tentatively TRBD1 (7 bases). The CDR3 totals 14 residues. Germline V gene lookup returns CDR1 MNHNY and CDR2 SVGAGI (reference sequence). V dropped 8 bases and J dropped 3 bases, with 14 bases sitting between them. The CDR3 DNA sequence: TGTGCCAGCTCAGGGGGGCGCAGCTACAATGAGCAGTTCTTC. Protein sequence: CASSGGRSYNEQFF.

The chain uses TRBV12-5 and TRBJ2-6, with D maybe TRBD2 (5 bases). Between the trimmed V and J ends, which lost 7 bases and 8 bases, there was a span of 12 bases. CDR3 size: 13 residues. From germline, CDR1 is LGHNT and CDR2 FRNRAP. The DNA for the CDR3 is TGTGCTAGTGCCCTCACGGGATCCAACGTCCTGACTTTC. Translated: CASALTGSNVLTF.

CDR3 in amino acids: CASFPDRGELRAFF. In DNA form, the CDR3 reads TGTGCCAGCTTTCCGGACAGGGGAGAACTACGTGCTTTCTTT. The chain uses TRBV18 and TRBJ1-1, with 9 bases lining up with TRBD1. The CDR3 length is 14 residues. With V trimmed by 7 bases and J by 11 bases, 14 bases remained unmatched. Germline CDR1 is KGHSH and CDR2 is LQKENI.

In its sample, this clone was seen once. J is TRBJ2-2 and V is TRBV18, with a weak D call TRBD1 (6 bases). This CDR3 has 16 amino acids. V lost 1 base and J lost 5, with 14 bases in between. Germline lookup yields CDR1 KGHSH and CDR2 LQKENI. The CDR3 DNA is TGTGCCAGCTCACCACGGATGGGGGCCTCAACCGGGGAGCTGTTTTTT. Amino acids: CASSPRMGASTGELFF.

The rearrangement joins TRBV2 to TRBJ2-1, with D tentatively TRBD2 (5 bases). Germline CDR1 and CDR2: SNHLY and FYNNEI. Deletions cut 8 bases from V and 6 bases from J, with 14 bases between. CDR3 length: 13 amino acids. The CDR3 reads CASETRTGNEQFF. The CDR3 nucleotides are TGTGCCAGCGAAACTAGAACGGGCAATGAGCAGTTCTTC.

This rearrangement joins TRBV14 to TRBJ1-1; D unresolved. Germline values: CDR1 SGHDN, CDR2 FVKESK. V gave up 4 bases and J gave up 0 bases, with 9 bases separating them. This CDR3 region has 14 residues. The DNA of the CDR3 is TGTGCCAGCAGCCGATCAGGAATGAACACTGAAGCTTTCTTT. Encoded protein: CASSRSGMNTEAFF.

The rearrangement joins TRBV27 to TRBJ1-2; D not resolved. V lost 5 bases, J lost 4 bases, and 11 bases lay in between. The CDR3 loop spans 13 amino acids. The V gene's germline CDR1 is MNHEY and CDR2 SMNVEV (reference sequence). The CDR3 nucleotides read TGTGCCAGCAGTGCCCGGGGTGGCTATGGCTACACCTTC. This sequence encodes CASSARGGYGYTF.